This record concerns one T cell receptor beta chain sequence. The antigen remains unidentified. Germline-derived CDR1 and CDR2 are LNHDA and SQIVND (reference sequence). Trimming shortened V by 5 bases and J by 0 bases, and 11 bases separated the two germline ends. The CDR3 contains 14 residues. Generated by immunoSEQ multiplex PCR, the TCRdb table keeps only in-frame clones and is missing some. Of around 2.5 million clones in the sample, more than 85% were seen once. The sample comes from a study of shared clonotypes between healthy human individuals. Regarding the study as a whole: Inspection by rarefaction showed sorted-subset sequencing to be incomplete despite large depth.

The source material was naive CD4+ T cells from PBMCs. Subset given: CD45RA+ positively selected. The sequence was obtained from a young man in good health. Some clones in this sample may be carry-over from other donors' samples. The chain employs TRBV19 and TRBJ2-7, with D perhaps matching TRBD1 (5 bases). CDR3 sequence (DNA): TGTGCCAGTAGTGACGACAGAAGCTCCTACGAGCAGTACTTC. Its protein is CASSDDRSSYEQYF.